The 32 T cell receptor beta chains below all came from one sample that was sequenced in a study of cytomegalovirus exposure and HLA in healthy donors. Use of 60 Vbeta and 13 Jbeta primers characterized the PCR. Generated by immunoSEQ multiplex PCR, the TCRdb table keeps only in-frame clones and is missing some. Here the sample spans about 54,000 clones, 82% being singletons. Sequencing was carried out using PBMCs. All receptors come from a woman under 30 in good health and CMV-seronegative.

This clone came up once. CDR3 sequence: CASSSIAGNYNEQFF. In DNA, the CDR3 is TGTGCCAGCAGTTCAATAGCGGGGAACTACAATGAGCAGTTCTTC. V and J are TRBV11-2 and TRBJ2-1, with 8 bases identical to TRBD2. The CDR3 extends over 15 amino acids. Germline CDR1 SGHAT, CDR2 FQNNGV. V lost 6 bases and J lost 3; bases outside the gene matches: 7.

The rearrangement uses TRBV27 and TRBJ1-3, with TRBD1 matching over 8 bases. The CDR3 sequence is 17 residues long. The J segment lost 1 base and the V segment lost 0 bases, leaving 5 bases of the junction unmatched. Germline loops: CDR1 MNHEY, CDR2 SMNVEV (reference sequence). CDR3 protein: CASSLSAGGSSGNTIYF. CDR3 sequence (DNA): TGTGCCAGCAGTTTATCTGCAGGGGGCAGTTCTGGAAACACCATATATTTT.

The chain links TRBV29-1 to TRBJ1-2, with D unresolved. This CDR3 region has 12 residues. CDR1 and CDR2 from the germline V gene are SQVTM and ANQGSEA. Trimming removed 6 bases from V and 2 bases from J, with 10 bases in between. CDR3 bases: TGCAGCGTGGAGGTGACCAACTATGGCTACACCTTC. It translates to CSVEVTNYGYTF. The variable domain in full, with the rest retrieved from reference TRBV29-1 and TRBJ1-2, is SAVISQKPSRDICQRGTSLTIQCQVDSQVTMMFWYRQQPGQSLTLIATANQGSEATYESGFVIDKFPISRPNLTFSTLTVSNMSPEDSSIYLCSVEVTNYGYTFGSGTRLTVV.

J is TRBJ1-3 and V is TRBV21-1; TRBD1, the table's D call, was not compared with the DNA. TRBV21-1 is a known pseudogene. CDR3 length: 17 amino acids. The CDR3 DNA reads TGTGCCAGCAGCAAATCGGGAGACAGGGGATCAGGAAACACCATATATTTT. Amino acid sequence: CASSKSGDRGSGNTIYF.

This clone was seen just once. The chain joins TRBV4-2 to TRBJ1-5; no clear D gene. With 2 bases removed from V and 7 bases from J, the gap between germline ends came to 6 bases. Germline V gene data show CDR1 as LGHNA and CDR2 as YNFKEQ. The length of the CDR3 is 12 residues. The DNA for the CDR3 is TGTGCCAGCAGCCAACATGGCCAGCCCCAGCATTTT. It codes for CASSQHGQPQHF.

The CDR3 region is CASSLSGTSGTYEQYF. The DNA of the CDR3 is TGTGCCAGCAGTTTATCCGGGACTAGCGGAACCTACGAGCAGTACTTC. The V and J genes are TRBV28 and TRBJ2-7; 11 nucleotides line up with TRBD2. The germline gives CDR1 MDHEN, CDR2 SYDVKM. The J segment lost 2 bases and the V segment lost 1 base, leaving 4 bases of the junction unmatched. This CDR3 is built from 16 residues.

V is TRBV7-9 and J is TRBJ2-5; 7 bases line up with TRBD2. The length of the CDR3 is 13 residues. J gave up 4 bases and V 3 bases, and 2 bases lay outside the gene matches. Germline CDR1 is SEHNR and CDR2 is FQNEAQ (reference sequence). The DNA of the CDR3 is TGTGCCAGCAGCTTGGGAGGGTTAGAGACCCAGTACTTC. This translates into CASSLGGLETQYF.

V usage is TRBV30 and J usage is TRBJ1-5, with 8 bases aligning to TRBD1. V shed 0 bases, J shed 7 bases, and the junction held 5 bases outside the gene matches. Germline CDR1 reads GTSNPN; CDR2 reads SVGIG (reference sequence). CDR3 size: 14 residues. CDR3 protein: CAWSVGQAEQPQHF. Written as DNA, the CDR3 is TGTGCCTGGAGTGTGGGACAGGCGGAGCAGCCCCAGCATTTT.

The CDR3 reads CASSSNSGAGTEAFF. Written as DNA, the CDR3 is TGCGCCAGCAGCTCAAATTCAGGGGCGGGCACTGAAGCTTTCTTT. The chain joins TRBV5-1 to TRBJ1-1; maybe TRBD1 (6 bases). Germline CDR1 is SGHRS and CDR2 is YFSETQ. Trimming cost V 3 bases and J 4 bases, with 16 bases left between them. The CDR3 spans 15 residues.

This rearrangement joins TRBV11-3 to TRBJ1-1, with 11 bases that match TRBD1. The ends lost 5 bases at V and 4 bases at J; junction bases unmatched: 9. Germline assignment: CDR1 SGHNT and CDR2 YENEEA. The CDR3 length is 16 residues. The CDR3 protein is CASSPGGTGGFTEAFF. The CDR3, as DNA: TGTGCCAGCAGCCCCGGAGGGACAGGGGGATTCACTGAAGCTTTCTTT.

The V and J genes are TRBV30 and TRBJ1-2, with 7 positions matching TRBD1. Germline loops: CDR1 GTSNPN, CDR2 SVGIG (reference sequence). After removal of 2 bases from V and 8 bases from J, the junction contained 14 bases not matched to a gene. The CDR3 loop spans 15 amino acids. CDR3 DNA: TGTGCCTGGAGTAAATCAAACACAGGGGCTGAAGGCTACACCTTC. Its translation: CAWSKSNTGAEGYTF.

V is TRBV29-1 and J is TRBJ2-7, with D possibly matching TRBD2 (5 bases). The CDR3 spans 11 residues. The V end lost 4 bases, the J end lost 3 bases, and 7 bases lay between the germline ends. In germline, CDR1 is SQVTM, CDR2 ANQGSEA. In DNA form, the CDR3 reads TGCAGCGTTGTGAGGGACTACGAGCAGTACTTC. This translates into CSVVRDYEQYF.

In DNA form, the CDR3 reads TGTGCCAGCAGCACGCCCCGGGACAGGGGACACGAGCAGTACTTC. It yields the protein CASSTPRDRGHEQYF. This rearrangement joins TRBV6-1 to TRBJ2-7, with 10 bases matching TRBD1. Germline V CDR1 and CDR2: MNHNS, SASEGT. The CDR3 spans 15 residues. The V segment lost 6 bases and the J segment 5 bases; nucleotides outside the gene matches: 10.

This chain links TRBV5-6 with TRBJ2-5, with D unclear. Germline V gene data show CDR1 as SGHDT and CDR2 as YYEEEE. V shed 0 bases and J shed 4 bases, with 16 bases lying between them. This CDR3 has 16 amino acids. The CDR3 coding sequence is TGTGCCAGCAGCTTGGGGCCATCGACAAGGCGAGAGACCCAGTACTTC. It translates to CASSLGPSTRRETQYF.

V and J are TRBV6-1 and TRBJ2-3; TRBD2 agrees at 9 bases. From germline, CDR1 is MNHNS and CDR2 SASEGT. The CDR3 has 17 amino acids. After removal of 4 bases from V and 2 bases from J, the junction contained 10 bases not matched to a gene. This CDR3 is CASSGKKLAGITDTQYF. The CDR3 coding sequence is TGTGCCAGCAGTGGAAAAAAGCTAGCGGGAATCACAGATACGCAGTATTTT.

The genes are TRBV19 and TRBJ2-7; possibly TRBD1 for D (6 bases). Germline V CDR1 and CDR2: LNHDA, SQIVND (reference sequence). The V gene lost 4 bases and the J gene lost 3 bases, with 16 bases spanning the gap. CDR3 length: 15 residues. In nucleotides, the CDR3 is TGTGCCAGTAGTACTTCAGGGGCCCAACTCTACGAGCAGTACTTC. Amino acid sequence: CASSTSGAQLYEQYF.

The rearrangement joins TRBV7-9 to TRBJ1-5; D is perhaps TRBD1 (6 bases). V lost 7 bases and J lost 5, with 9 bases in between. Germline V gene data show CDR1 as SEHNR and CDR2 as FQNEAQ (reference sequence). The CDR3 is made up of 12 amino acids. The CDR3 region has the DNA TGTGCCAGCACAAACAGGGATCAGCCCCAGCATTTT. Residues: CASTNRDQPQHF.

The rearrangement joins TRBV20-1 to TRBJ2-7; the D gene is possibly TRBD1 (5 bases). This CDR3 region has 11 residues. V lost 5 bases and J lost 9, with 14 bases in between. The germline gives CDR1 DFQATT, CDR2 SNEGSKA (reference sequence). The CDR3 nucleotides are TGCAGTGCTGGTGACAGCCAAGGGCAGTACTTC. Its translation: CSAGDSQGQYF.

On this clone itself: At one end the junction does not follow the germline gene, possibly because of a read error. V gene TRBV9 combines with J gene TRBJ2-4, with D possibly TRBD1 on 5 matching bases. The CDR3 length is 14 residues. CDR1 is SGDLS, CDR2 YYNGEE, per germline. The CDR3 DNA reads as TGTGCCAGCAGCCCGGGTGACAGCAAAAACATTCAGTACTTT. This codes for CASSPGDSKNIQYF.

The V call is TRBV9, the J call TRBJ2-3; 7 positions agree with TRBD2. From germline, CDR1 is SGDLS and CDR2 YYNGEE. This CDR3 region has 13 residues. V trimming: 4 bases; J trimming: 8 bases; junction bases outside the gene matches: 7. As DNA, the CDR3 is TGTGCCAGCAGCCCCCCGACTAGCCCTACGCAGTATTTT. This codes for CASSPPTSPTQYF.

The chain employs TRBV2 and TRBJ2-1; 9 bases line up with TRBD2. CDR1 and CDR2 (germline): SNHLY, FYNNEI. This CDR3 is 15 amino acids long. V was pared by 5 bases and J by 4 bases, with 6 bases of the junction left unmatched. The CDR3 DNA follows: TGTGCCAGCAGTTCCGGGACTAGCAGTTACAATGAGCAGTTCTTC. It yields the protein CASSSGTSSYNEQFF.

In its sample, this clone was seen once. The gene calls are TRBV5-6 and TRBJ1-1, with D possibly being TRBD1 (6 bases). Trimming pared 0 bases from V and 6 bases from J, leaving 9 bases between. CDR3 length: 13 residues. Germline lookup yields CDR1 SGHDT and CDR2 YYEEEE. CDR3: CASSLEDSSEAFF. CDR3 bases: TGTGCCAGCAGCTTGGAGGACAGCTCTGAAGCTTTCTTT. Complete variable domain (other parts from reference TRBV5-6 and TRBJ1-1): DAGVTQSPTHLIKTRGQQVTLRCSPKSGHDTVSWYQQALGQGPQFIFQYYEEEERQRGNFPDRFSGHQFPNYSSELNVNALLLGDSALYLCASSLEDSSEAFFGQGTRLTVV.

The chain carries TRBV5-4 and TRBJ2-3; TRBD1 is a possible D gene (5 bases). Germline V lookup: CDR1 SGHNT, CDR2 YYREEE (reference sequence). Deletions cut 1 base from V and 8 bases from J, with 14 bases between. This CDR3 comprises 14 residues. The DNA for the CDR3 is TGTGCCAGCAGCTTGTGGCAGGGTCTGGGTACGCAGTATTTT. Protein sequence: CASSLWQGLGTQYF.

V is TRBV28 and J is TRBJ2-2, with TRBD2 matching over 11 bases. Germline trimming cut 7 bases from V and 4 bases from J; bases unmatched to any gene: 2. This CDR3 comprises 14 residues. Looked up from germline, CDR1 is MDHEN and CDR2 is SYDVKM. CDR3 loop: CASIAGGGTGELFF. The CDR3 DNA reads as TGTGCCAGCATAGCGGGAGGGGGCACCGGGGAGCTGTTTTTT. Supplemented by reference TRBV28 and TRBJ2-2, the full variable domain reads DVKVTQSSRYLVKRTGEKVFLECVQDMDHENMFWYRQDPGLGLRLIYFSYDVKMKEKGDIPEGYSVSREKKERFSLILESASTNQTSMYLCASIAGGGTGELFFGEGSRLTVL.

The V gene is TRBV11-2, the J gene TRBJ2-3; 10 bases are a match to TRBD2. J gave up 3 bases and V 11 bases, and 8 bases lay outside the gene matches. Looked up from germline, CDR1 is SGHAT and CDR2 is FQNNGV. The CDR3 contains 14 residues. The CDR3 nucleotides are TGTGCCCCCTCTAGCGGGAGAAGGACAGATACGCAGTATTTT. Its protein product is CAPSSGRRTDTQYF.

This clone was observed a few times. The V and J genes are TRBV18 and TRBJ1-5; 9 bases map to TRBD1. Per the germline V gene, CDR1 is KGHSH and CDR2 is LQKENI. Unmatched junction bases numbered 5, after V lost 3 bases and J lost 5 bases. The CDR3 sequence is 15 residues long. This CDR3 is CASSPETGGDQPQHF. In nucleotides, the CDR3 is TGTGCCAGCTCACCGGAGACAGGGGGAGATCAGCCCCAGCATTTT. Using reference TRBV18 and TRBJ1-5 for the parts outside the CDR3, the full variable domain is NAGVMQNPRHLVRRRGQEARLRCSPMKGHSHVYWYRQLPEEGLKFMVYLQKENIIDESGMPKERFSAEFPKEGPSILRIQQVVRGDSAAYFCASSPETGGDQPQHFGDGTRLSIL.

In this sample, this clone turned up once. The chain has TRBV27 and TRBJ1-5; 9 nucleotides match TRBD1. In germline, CDR1 is MNHEY, CDR2 SMNVEV (reference sequence). CDR3 size: 18 residues. V gave up 0 bases and J gave up 6 bases; unmatched junction bases: 12. Here the CDR3 reads CASSLSGQGYAMGQPQHF. Here the CDR3 DNA reads TGTGCCAGCAGTTTATCGGGACAGGGATATGCGATGGGTCAGCCCCAGCATTTT.

The V call is TRBV7-3, the J call TRBJ1-1, with 7 bases matching TRBD1. V gave up 5 bases and J gave up 4 bases; unmatched junction bases: 10. The CDR3 contains 15 residues. Germline values: CDR1 SGHTA, CDR2 FQGTGA. The CDR3 region is CASSQNGQAGTEAFF. The CDR3 DNA sequence: TGTGCCAGCAGCCAAAATGGACAGGCGGGCACTGAAGCTTTCTTT.

The chain has TRBV7-3 and TRBJ2-2; D possibly corresponds to TRBD2 (7 bases). Germline lookup yields CDR1 SGHTA and CDR2 FQGTGA. V was clipped by 2 bases and J by 3 bases, with 10 bases between them. The length of the CDR3 is 15 residues. In DNA, the CDR3 is TGTGCCAGCAGCTTAGGCGGGGGCGACACCGGGGAGCTGTTTTTT. As protein: CASSLGGGDTGELFF.

V is TRBV19 and J is TRBJ2-7; 7 nucleotides line up with TRBD1. Germline CDR1 and CDR2: LNHDA and SQIVND (reference sequence). V dropped 1 base and J dropped 2; count of bases not matched to a gene: 2. The CDR3 is 14 amino acids. CDR3 DNA: TGTGCCAGTAGTATAGGGACAGGAGCCTACGAGCAGTACTTC. This encodes CASSIGTGAYEQYF. The full variable domain, completed using reference TRBV19 and TRBJ2-7, is DGGITQSPKYLFRKEGQNVTLSCEQNLNHDAMYWYRQDPGQGLRLIYYSQIVNDFQKGDIAEGYSVSREKKESFPLTVTSAQKNPTAFYLCASSIGTGAYEQYFGPGTRLTVT.

This clone was observed a few times. The chain recombines TRBV21-1 with TRBJ2-3; the D call TRBD1 from the table was never checked on the DNA. TRBV21-1 is a pseudogene locus. The CDR3 covers 15 residues. CDR3 nucleotide sequence: TGTGCCAGCAGCAGGGACAAGGGCAGCACAGATACGCAGTATTTT. The encoded protein is CASSRDKGSTDTQYF.

The rearrangement links TRBV6-1 to TRBJ1-1, with D unresolved. V gave up 4 bases and J gave up 8 bases, with 17 bases separating them. CDR3 length: 14 residues. Germline V gene sequence: CDR1 MNHNS, CDR2 SASEGT. The CDR3 protein is CASSASSGIPEAFF. CDR3 DNA: TGTGCCAGCAGTGCCTCCTCCGGGATCCCCGAAGCTTTCTTT.